The T cell receptor beta chain under discussion was sequenced for a study of shared clonotypes between healthy human individuals. Germline trimming cut 5 bases from V and 6 bases from J; bases unmatched to any gene: 14. CDR1 is SEHNR, CDR2 FQNEAQ, per germline (reference sequence). This CDR3 is 16 amino acids long. Concerning this clone itself: Its antigen is unknown.

Libraries were prepared by immunoSEQ multiplex PCR; TCRdb keeps only in-frame clonotypes and omits some of them. The sample includes around 690,000 clones, roughly 91% of them seen just once. Overall study results and limits: As a rule, naive subsets had a larger estimated richness than memory subsets. Specimens sampled were limited to blood, with tissue repertoires likely differing. Several donors held about 4.5% of naive CD4 clonotypes in common.

The gene calls are TRBV7-9 and TRBJ2-3; 7 bases fit TRBD2. The sequencing sample was made of memory CD8+ T cells from PBMCs. Subset here: CD45RO+ cells pooled with CCR7-negative TemRA cells. The TCR was taken from a man in his late teens or twenties in good health. Some clones in this sample may be carry-over from other donors' samples. The CDR3 region is CASSSGTTYLSDTQYF. In nucleotides, the CDR3 is TGTGCCAGCAGCAGCGGGACTACCTATCTTTCGGATACGCAGTATTTT.